What follows describes a single TCR beta chain. Its antigen is unidentified. This sample is drawn from a study of cytomegalovirus exposure and HLA in healthy donors. Study-level points and caveats: In a later analysis, at a false discovery rate of 0.05, some 17,000 TCR beta sequences were associated with HLA alleles.

The study sampled nominally healthy donors, though unrecorded immune exposures were likely. The PCR was carried out with 60 Vbeta primers and 13 Jbeta primers. The protocol was immunoSEQ multiplex PCR, while the TCRdb copy is restricted to in-frame clones and leaves out a portion. This table lists approximately 120,000 clones. The CDR3 length is 16 residues. In germline, CDR1 is KGHSH, CDR2 LQKENI. Trimming stripped 4 bases from V and 0 bases from J, with 14 bases between. Sequencing used PBMCs. This chain uses TRBV18 with TRBJ2-3; D not resolved. This TCR derives from a man in his forties or fifties in good health and CMV-seronegative. CDR3 loop: CASSLTQNPSTDTQYF. As DNA, the CDR3 is TGTGCCAGCTCACTGACTCAAAATCCTAGCACAGATACGCAGTATTTT. The full variable domain, completed using reference TRBV18 and TRBJ2-3, is NAGVMQNPRHLVRRRGQEARLRCSPMKGHSHVYWYRQLPEEGLKFMVYLQKENIIDESGMPKERFSAEFPKEGPSILRIQQVVRGDSAAYFCASSLTQNPSTDTQYFGPGTRLTVL.